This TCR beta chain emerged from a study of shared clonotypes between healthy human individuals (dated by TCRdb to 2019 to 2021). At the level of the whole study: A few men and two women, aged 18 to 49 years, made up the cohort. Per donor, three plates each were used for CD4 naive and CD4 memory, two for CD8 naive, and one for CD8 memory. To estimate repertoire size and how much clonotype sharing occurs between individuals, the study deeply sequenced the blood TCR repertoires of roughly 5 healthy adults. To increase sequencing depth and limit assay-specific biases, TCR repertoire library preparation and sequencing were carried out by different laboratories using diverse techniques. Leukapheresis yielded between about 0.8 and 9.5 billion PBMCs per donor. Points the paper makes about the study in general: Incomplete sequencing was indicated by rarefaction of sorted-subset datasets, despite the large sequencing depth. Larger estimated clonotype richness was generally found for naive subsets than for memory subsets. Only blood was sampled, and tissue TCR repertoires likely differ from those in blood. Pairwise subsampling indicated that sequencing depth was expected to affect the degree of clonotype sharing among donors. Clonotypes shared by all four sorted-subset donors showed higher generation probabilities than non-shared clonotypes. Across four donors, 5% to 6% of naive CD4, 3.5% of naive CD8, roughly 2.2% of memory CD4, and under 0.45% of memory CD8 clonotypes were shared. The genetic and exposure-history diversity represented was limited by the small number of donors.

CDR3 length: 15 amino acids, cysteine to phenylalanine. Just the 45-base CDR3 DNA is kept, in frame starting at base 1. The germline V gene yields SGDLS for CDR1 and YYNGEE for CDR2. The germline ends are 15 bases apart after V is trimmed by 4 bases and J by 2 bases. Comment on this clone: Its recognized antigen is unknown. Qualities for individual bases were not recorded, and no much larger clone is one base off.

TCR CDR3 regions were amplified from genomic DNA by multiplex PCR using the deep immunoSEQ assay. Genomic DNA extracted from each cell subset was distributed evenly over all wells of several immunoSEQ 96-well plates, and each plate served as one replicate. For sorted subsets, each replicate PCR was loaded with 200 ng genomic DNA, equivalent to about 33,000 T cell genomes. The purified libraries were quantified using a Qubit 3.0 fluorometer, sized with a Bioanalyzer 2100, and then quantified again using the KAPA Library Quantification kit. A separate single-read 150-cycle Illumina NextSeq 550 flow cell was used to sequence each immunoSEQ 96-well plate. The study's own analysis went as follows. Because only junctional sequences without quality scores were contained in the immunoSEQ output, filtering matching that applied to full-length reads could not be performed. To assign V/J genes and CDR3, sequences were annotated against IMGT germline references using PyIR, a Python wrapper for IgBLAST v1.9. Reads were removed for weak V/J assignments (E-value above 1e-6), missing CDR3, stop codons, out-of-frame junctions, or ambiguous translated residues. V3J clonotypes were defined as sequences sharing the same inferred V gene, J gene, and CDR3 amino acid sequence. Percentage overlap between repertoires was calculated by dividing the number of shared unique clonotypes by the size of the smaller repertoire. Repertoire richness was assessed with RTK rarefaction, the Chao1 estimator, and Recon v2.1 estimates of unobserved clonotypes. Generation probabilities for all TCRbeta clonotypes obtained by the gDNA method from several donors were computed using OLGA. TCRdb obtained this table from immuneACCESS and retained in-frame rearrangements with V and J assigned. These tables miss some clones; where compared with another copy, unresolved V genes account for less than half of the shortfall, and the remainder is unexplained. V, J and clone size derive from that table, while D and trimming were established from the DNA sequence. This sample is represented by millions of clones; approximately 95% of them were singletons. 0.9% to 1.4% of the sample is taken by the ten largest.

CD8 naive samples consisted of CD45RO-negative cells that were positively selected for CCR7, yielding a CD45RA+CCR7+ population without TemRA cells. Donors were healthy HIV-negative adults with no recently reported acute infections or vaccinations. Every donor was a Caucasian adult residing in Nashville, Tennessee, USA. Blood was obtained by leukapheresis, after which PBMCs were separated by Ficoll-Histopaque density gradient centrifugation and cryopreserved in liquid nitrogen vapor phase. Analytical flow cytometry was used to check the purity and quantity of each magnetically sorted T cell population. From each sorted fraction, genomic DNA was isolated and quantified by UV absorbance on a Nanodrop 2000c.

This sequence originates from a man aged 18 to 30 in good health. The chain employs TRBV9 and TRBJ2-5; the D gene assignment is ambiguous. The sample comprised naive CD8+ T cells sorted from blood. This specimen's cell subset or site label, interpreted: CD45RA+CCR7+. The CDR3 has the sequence CASSPLGRAQETQYF. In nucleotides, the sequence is TGTGCCAGCAGCCCCCTTGGTCGCGCTCAAGAGACCCAGTACTTC.